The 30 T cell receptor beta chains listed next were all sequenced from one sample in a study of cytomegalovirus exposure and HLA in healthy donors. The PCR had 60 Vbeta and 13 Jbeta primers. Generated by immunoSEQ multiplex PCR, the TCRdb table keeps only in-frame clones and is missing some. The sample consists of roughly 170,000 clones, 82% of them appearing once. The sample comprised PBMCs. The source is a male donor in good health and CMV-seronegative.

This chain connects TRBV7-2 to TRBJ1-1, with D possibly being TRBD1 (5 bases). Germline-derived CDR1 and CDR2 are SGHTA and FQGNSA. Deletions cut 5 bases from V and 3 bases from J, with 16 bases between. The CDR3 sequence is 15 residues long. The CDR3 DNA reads TGTGCCAGCAGCCCCCGGGACGGGGACTACACTGAAGCTTTCTTT. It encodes CASSPRDGDYTEAFF.

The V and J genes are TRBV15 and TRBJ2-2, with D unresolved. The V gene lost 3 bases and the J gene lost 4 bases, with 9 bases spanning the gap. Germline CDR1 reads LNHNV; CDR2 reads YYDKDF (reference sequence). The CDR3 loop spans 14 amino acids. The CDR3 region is CATSRTSATGELFF. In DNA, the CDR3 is TGTGCCACCAGCAGGACCAGCGCCACCGGGGAGCTGTTTTTT. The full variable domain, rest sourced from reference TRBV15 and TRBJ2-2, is DAMVIQNPRYQVTQFGKPVTLSCSQTLNHNVMYWYQQKSSQAPKLLFHYYDKDFNNEADTPDNFQSRRPNTSFCFLDIRSPGLGDTAMYLCATSRTSATGELFFGEGSRLTVL.

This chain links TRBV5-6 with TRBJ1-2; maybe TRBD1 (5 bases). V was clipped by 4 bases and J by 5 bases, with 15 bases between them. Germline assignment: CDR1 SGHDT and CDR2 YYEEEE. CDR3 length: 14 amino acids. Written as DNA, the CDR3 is TGTGCCAGCAGCCCGTCGGAGGGGCGGTATGGCTACACCTTC. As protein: CASSPSEGRYGYTF.

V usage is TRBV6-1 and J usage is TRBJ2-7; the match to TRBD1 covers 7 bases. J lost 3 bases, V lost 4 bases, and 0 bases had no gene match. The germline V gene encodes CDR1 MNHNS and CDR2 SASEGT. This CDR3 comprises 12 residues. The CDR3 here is CASSGDSYEQYF. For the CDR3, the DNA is TGTGCCAGCAGTGGGGACAGCTACGAGCAGTACTTC.

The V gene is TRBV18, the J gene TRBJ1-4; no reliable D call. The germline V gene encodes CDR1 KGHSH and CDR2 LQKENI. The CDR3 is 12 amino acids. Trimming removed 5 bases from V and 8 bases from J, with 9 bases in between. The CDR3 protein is CASSENREKLFF. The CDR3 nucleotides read TGTGCCAGCTCAGAAAACCGGGAAAAACTGTTTTTT.

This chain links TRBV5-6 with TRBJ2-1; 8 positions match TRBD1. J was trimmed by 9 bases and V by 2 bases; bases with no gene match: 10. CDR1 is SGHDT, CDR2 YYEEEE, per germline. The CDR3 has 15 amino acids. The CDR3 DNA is TGTGCCAGCAGCTTTGAGCCGCAGGGGGCTATTGAGCAGTTCTTC. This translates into CASSFEPQGAIEQFF.

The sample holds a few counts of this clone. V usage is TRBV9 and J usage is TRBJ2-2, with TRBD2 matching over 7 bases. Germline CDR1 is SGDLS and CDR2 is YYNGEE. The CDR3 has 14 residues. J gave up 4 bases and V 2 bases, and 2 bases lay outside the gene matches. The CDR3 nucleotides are TGTGCCAGCAGCGTCGGGGGGACCACCGGGGAGCTGTTTTTT. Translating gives CASSVGGTTGELFF.

This CDR3 reads CASRIRQGVWNTEAFF. The CDR3 DNA is TGTGCCAGCAGGATTCGACAGGGCGTATGGAACACTGAAGCTTTCTTT. The rearrangement uses TRBV27 and TRBJ1-1; 7 bases map to TRBD1. J lost 1 base, V lost 6 bases, and 11 bases had no gene match. This CDR3 is built from 16 residues. Germline values: CDR1 MNHEY, CDR2 SMNVEV (reference sequence).

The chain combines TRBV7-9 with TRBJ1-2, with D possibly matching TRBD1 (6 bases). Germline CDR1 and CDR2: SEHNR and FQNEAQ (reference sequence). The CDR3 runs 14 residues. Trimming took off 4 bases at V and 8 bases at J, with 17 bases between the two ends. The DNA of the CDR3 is TGTGCCAGCAGCTGGAGTGTAACAGGGAACGGCTACACCTTC. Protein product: CASSWSVTGNGYTF.

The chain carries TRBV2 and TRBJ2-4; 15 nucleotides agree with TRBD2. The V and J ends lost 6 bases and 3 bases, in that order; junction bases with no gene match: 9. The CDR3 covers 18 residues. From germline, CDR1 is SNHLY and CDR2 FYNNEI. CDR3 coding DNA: TGTGCCAGCAGGATCGGACTAGCGGGGGGGCTAGTCAAAAACATTCAGTACTTC. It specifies CASRIGLAGGLVKNIQYF.

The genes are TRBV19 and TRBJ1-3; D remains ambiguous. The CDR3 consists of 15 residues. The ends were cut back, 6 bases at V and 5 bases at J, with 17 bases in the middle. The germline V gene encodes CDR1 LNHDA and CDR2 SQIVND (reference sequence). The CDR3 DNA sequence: TGTGCCAGTAGCACAGTTGGCCCACCTCGAAACACCATATATTTT. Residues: CASSTVGPPRNTIYF.

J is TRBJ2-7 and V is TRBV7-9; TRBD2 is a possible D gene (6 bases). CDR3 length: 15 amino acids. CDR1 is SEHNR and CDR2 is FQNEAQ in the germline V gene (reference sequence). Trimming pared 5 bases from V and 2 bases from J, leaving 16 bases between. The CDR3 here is CASSLPGLPTYEQYF. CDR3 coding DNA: TGTGCCAGCAGCCTCCCGGGACTCCCAACCTACGAGCAGTACTTC.

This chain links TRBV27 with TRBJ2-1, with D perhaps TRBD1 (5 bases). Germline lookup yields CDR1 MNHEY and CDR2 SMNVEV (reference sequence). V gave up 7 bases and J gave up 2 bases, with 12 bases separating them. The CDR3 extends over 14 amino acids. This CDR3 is CASKMGRPYNEQFF. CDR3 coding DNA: TGTGCCAGCAAAATGGGGCGACCCTACAATGAGCAGTTCTTC.

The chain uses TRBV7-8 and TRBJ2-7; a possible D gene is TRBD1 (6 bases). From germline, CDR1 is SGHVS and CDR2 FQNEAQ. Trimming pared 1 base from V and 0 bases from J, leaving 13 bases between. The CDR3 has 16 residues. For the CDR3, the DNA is TGTGCCAGCAGCTTAGAGGACCCCAGGGGCTCCTACGAGCAGTACTTC. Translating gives CASSLEDPRGSYEQYF.

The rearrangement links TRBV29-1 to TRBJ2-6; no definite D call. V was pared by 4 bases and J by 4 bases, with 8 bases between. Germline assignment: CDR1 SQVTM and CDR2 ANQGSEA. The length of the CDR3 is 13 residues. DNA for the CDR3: TGCAGCGTTGCCAGGCCCGGGGCCAACGTCCTGACTTTC. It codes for CSVARPGANVLTF.

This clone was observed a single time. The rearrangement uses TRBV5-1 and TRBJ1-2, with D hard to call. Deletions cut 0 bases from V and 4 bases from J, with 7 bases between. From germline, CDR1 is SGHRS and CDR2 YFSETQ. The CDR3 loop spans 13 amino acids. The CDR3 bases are TGCGCCAGCAGCTTGGATCTGAGCTATGGCTACACCTTC. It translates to CASSLDLSYGYTF.

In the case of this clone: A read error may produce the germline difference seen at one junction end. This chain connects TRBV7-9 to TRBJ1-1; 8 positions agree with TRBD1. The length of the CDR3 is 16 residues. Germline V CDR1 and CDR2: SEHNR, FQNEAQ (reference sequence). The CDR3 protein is CSSSPPRTGKNTEAFF. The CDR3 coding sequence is TGTTCCAGCAGCCCACCCAGGACAGGGAAGAACACTGAAGCTTTCTTT.

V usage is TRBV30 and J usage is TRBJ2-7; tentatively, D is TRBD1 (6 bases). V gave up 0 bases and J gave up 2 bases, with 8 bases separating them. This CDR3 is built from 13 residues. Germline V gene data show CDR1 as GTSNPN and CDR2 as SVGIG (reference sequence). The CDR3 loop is CAWSVRQAYEQYF. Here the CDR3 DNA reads TGTGCCTGGAGTGTTCGACAGGCCTACGAGCAGTACTTC.

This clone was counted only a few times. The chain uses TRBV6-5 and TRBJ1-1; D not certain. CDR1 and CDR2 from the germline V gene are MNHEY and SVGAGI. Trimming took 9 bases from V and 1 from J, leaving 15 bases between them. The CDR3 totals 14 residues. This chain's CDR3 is CASTRVYANTEAFF. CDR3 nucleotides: TGTGCCAGTACTCGGGTTTACGCGAACACTGAAGCTTTCTTT.

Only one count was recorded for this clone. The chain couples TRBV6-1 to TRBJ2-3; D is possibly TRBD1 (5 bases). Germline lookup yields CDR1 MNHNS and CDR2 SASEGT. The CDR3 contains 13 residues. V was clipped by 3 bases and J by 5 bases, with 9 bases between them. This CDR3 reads CASSDRVRDTQYF. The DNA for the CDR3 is TGTGCCAGCAGTGACAGGGTACGAGATACGCAGTATTTT.

The DNA for the CDR3 is TGTGCCAGCAGTGAAGACGGTAGGACTAGCGGGGACCAGGATGAGCAGTTCTTC. Its translation: CASSEDGRTSGDQDEQFF. This sequence joins TRBV6-1 and TRBJ2-1; TRBD2 agrees at 12 bases. Losses at the gene ends were 1 base for V and 8 bases for J; bases not matched to a gene: 12. The CDR3 runs 18 residues. CDR1 is MNHNS and CDR2 is SASEGT in the germline V gene.

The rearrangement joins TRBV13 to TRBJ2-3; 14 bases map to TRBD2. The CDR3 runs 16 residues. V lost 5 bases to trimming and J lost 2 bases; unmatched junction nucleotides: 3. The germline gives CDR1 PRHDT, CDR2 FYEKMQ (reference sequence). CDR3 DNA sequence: TGTGCCAGCAGCCTGACTAGCGGGAGGGACACAGATACGCAGTATTTT. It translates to CASSLTSGRDTDTQYF.

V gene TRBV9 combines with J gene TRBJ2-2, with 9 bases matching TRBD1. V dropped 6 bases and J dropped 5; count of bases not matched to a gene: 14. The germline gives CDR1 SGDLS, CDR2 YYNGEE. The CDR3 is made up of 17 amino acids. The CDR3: CASTSTLDRGGTGELFF. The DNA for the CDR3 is TGTGCCAGCACCTCGACACTGGACAGGGGTGGGACCGGGGAGCTGTTTTTT. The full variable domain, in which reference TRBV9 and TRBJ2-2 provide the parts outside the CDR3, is DSGVTQTPKHLITATGQRVTLRCSPRSGDLSVYWYQQSLDQGLQFLIQYYNGEERAKGNILERFSAQQFPDLHSELNLSSLELGDSALYFCASTSTLDRGGTGELFFGEGSRLTVL.

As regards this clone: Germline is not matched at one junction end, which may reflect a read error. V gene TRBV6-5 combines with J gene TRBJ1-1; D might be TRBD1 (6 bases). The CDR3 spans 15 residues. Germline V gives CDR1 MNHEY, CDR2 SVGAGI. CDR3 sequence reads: CASSTPGGRNAEAFF. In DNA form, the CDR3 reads TGTGCCAGCAGTACCCCGGGGGGGCGGAACGCTGAAGCTTTCTTT.

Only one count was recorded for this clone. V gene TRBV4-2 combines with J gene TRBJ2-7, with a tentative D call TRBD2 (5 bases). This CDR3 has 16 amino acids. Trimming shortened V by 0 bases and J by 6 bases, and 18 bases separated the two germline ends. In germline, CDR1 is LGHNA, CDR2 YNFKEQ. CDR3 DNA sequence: TGTGCCAGCAGCCAAGATCCAAGGACTCCGGCGGGCGAGCAGTACTTC. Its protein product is CASSQDPRTPAGEQYF.

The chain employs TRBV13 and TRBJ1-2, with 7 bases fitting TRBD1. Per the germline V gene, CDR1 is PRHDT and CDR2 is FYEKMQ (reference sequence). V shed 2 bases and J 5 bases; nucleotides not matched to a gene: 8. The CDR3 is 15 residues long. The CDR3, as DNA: TGTGCCAGCAGCTTATGGACAACCAGGGGGTATGGCTACACCTTC. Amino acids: CASSLWTTRGYGYTF.

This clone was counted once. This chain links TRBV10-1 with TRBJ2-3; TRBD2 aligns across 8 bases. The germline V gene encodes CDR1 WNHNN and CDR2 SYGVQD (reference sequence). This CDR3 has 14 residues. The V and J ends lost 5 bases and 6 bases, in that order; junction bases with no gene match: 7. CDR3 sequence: CASSPGGARDTQYF. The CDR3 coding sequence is TGCGCCAGCAGTCCCGGGGGGGCCAGGGATACGCAGTATTTT.

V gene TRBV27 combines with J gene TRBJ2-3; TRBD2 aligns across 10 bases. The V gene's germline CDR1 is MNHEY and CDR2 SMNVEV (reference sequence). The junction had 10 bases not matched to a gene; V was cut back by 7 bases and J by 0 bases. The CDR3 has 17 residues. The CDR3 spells CASTRTSGGSSTDTQYF. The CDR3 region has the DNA TGTGCCAGCACCCGGACTAGCGGAGGCTCTAGCACAGATACGCAGTATTTT.

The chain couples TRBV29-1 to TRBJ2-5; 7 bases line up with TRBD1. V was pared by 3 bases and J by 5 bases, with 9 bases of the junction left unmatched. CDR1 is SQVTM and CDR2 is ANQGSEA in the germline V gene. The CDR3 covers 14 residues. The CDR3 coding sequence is TGCAGCGTTGAGGACAGGAGTTCAGTGGAGACCCAGTACTTC. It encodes CSVEDRSSVETQYF.

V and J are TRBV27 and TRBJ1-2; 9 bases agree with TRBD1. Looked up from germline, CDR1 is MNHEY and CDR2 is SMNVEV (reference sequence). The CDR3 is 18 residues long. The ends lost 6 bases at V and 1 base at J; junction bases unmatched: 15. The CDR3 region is CASSISGDREDLNYGYTF. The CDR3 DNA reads TGTGCCAGCAGCATAAGCGGGGACAGGGAGGACCTTAACTATGGCTACACCTTC.